This TCR beta chain was sequenced during a study of blood T cell repertoires in COVID-19. Germline V gene lookup returns CDR1 SGHVS and CDR2 FNYEAQ. With 5 bases removed from V and 0 bases from J, the gap between germline ends came to 10 bases. This CDR3 contains 14 residues. Assay used: immunoSEQ multiplex PCR; TCRdb lists only in-frame clones, some missing. The sample shows hundreds of thousands of clones, just under 90% of them seen only once. Sequencing was performed on peripheral blood. The sequence was collected from a woman aged 18-35 years with acute or convalescent COVID-19. V gene TRBV7-6 combines with J gene TRBJ1-1; no reliable D call. The CDR3 coding sequence is TGTGCCAGCAGCCCCAGTCGTCTGAACACTGAAGCTTTCTTT. Its protein product is CASSPSRLNTEAFF.